This is a list of T cell receptor beta chains from one sample in a study of post-analysis software for immune sequencing data. From the PCR reads, TCRdb called clonotypes with MiXCR, one entry per CDR3 protein. Among 800,000 to 950,000 distinct CDR3 sequences listed, about 50% were seen once. The specimen sequenced was blood. These receptors were collected from a girl aged 10 to 17 with multiple sclerosis. The CDR3 runs from the conserved cysteine through the conserved F or W. The D gene is left open where the match is weak. A clone size is listed for some rows: how often the clone was seen (once, few, many), or a class if it is expanded.

j_gene: TRBJ2-1; v_gene: TRBV7-2; d_gene: -; abundance: once; CDR3aa: CASSLVSGLWNEQFF; CDR3nt: TGTGCCAGCAGCTTAGTTAGCGGTTTGTGGAATGAGCAGTTCTTC
j_gene: TRBJ2-7; v_gene: TRBV28; d_gene: TRBD2; abundance: few; CDR3aa: CASSGTSGFSYEQYF; CDR3nt: TGTGCCAGCAGTGGGACTAGCGGGTTCTCCTACGAGCAGTACTTC
j_gene: TRBJ2-3; v_gene: TRBV9; d_gene: TRBD1; abundance: -; CDR3aa: CASSPETGGTTDTQYF; CDR3nt: TGTGCCAGCAGCCCCGAGACAGGGGGAACCACAGATACGCAGTATTTT
j_gene: TRBJ2-3; v_gene: TRBV20-1; d_gene: TRBD1; abundance: -; CDR3aa: CSARGQGASDTQYF; CDR3nt: TGCAGTGCAAGGGGACAGGGGGCATCAGATACGCAGTATTTT
j_gene: TRBJ2-5; v_gene: TRBV5-1; d_gene: -; abundance: -; CDR3aa: CASSRALGLIKETQYF; CDR3nt: TGCGCCAGCAGCCGAGCCCTCGGACTTATCAAAGAGACCCAGTACTTC
j_gene: TRBJ2-7; v_gene: TRBV29-1; d_gene: TRBD1; abundance: -; CDR3aa: CSANGQGIYNEQYF; CDR3nt: TGCAGCGCGAACGGACAGGGGATCTACAATGAGCAGTACTTC
j_gene: TRBJ2-1; v_gene: TRBV20-1; d_gene: TRBD2; abundance: -; CDR3aa: CSAREGGGQFF; CDR3nt: TGCAGTGCTAGAGAGGGCGGGGGGCAGTTCTTC
j_gene: TRBJ1-5; v_gene: TRBV6-6; d_gene: -; abundance: once; CDR3aa: CAGSYPDTPITPQPQHF; CDR3nt: TGTGCCGGCAGTTACCCGGACACTCCAATAACGCCTCAGCCCCAGCATTTT
j_gene: TRBJ2-1; v_gene: TRBV7-3; d_gene: TRBD2; abundance: few; CDR3aa: CASSRDGGANYNEQFF; CDR3nt: TGTGCCAGCAGCCGAGACGGGGGGGCCAACTACAATGAGCAGTTCTTC
j_gene: TRBJ2-3; v_gene: TRBV3-1; d_gene: TRBD2; abundance: -; CDR3aa: CASSLQSLAGGDTDTQYF; CDR3nt: TGTGCCAGCAGCCTACAGTCACTAGCGGGAGGCGACACAGATACGCAGTATTTT
j_gene: TRBJ2-5; v_gene: TRBV20-1; d_gene: -; abundance: -; CDR3aa: CSASGVQETQYF; CDR3nt: TGCAGTGCCTCGGGAGTCCAAGAGACCCAGTACTTC
j_gene: TRBJ2-7; v_gene: TRBV4-1; d_gene: -; abundance: once; CDR3aa: CASSQDGHLYEQYF; CDR3nt: TGCGCCAGCAGCCAAGACGGGCACCTCTACGAGCAGTACTTC
j_gene: TRBJ1-2; v_gene: TRBV27; d_gene: -; abundance: -; CDR3aa: CASSLSSSSNYGYTF; CDR3nt: TGTGCCAGCAGTTTAAGTAGCAGTTCTAACTATGGCTACACCTTC
j_gene: TRBJ1-1; v_gene: TRBV6-1; d_gene: TRBD1; abundance: -; CDR3aa: CASRPLTGGVRVNTEAFF; CDR3nt: TGTGCCAGCAGACCACTGACAGGGGGCGTGAGGGTGAACACTGAAGCTTTCTTT
j_gene: TRBJ2-1; v_gene: TRBV12-3/TRBV12-4; d_gene: TRBD2; abundance: -; CDR3aa: CASSLTSGVYDEQFF; CDR3nt: TGTGCCAGCAGTTTAACTAGCGGGGTTTACGATGAGCAGTTCTTC
j_gene: TRBJ2-1; v_gene: TRBV7-9; d_gene: -; abundance: few; CDR3aa: CASSLGTNEQFF; CDR3nt: TGTGCCAGCAGCTTAGGGACCAATGAGCAGTTCTTC
j_gene: TRBJ2-1; v_gene: TRBV4-2; d_gene: TRBD2; abundance: -; CDR3aa: CASSQAGTSDNEQFF; CDR3nt: TGTGCCAGCAGCCAAGCGGGGACTAGCGACAATGAGCAGTTCTTC
j_gene: TRBJ2-5; v_gene: TRBV29-1; d_gene: TRBD2; abundance: -; CDR3aa: CSVMGLAGVMYF; CDR3nt: TGCAGCGTGATGGGACTAGCGGGAGTTATGTACTTC
j_gene: TRBJ2-7; v_gene: TRBV29-1; d_gene: TRBD1; abundance: few; CDR3aa: CSVEDQPGQGVFYEQYF; CDR3nt: TGCAGCGTTGAAGATCAACCGGGACAGGGAGTGTTCTACGAGCAGTACTTC
j_gene: TRBJ2-7; v_gene: TRBV29-1; d_gene: TRBD2; abundance: few; CDR3aa: CSVGGRVAGETEQYF; CDR3nt: TGCAGCGTTGGGGGCCGGGTAGCGGGAGAGACCGAGCAGTACTTC
j_gene: TRBJ2-3; v_gene: TRBV29-1; d_gene: TRBD2; abundance: few; CDR3aa: CSVEDGLAGGTDTQYF; CDR3nt: TGCAGCGTTGAAGATGGACTAGCGGGGGGTACAGATACGCAGTATTTT
j_gene: TRBJ1-1; v_gene: TRBV11-1; d_gene: -; abundance: -; CDR3aa: CVSSFLAPNTEAFF; CDR3nt: TGTGTCAGCAGCTTTCTGGCCCCGAACACTGAAGCTTTCTTT
j_gene: TRBJ1-5; v_gene: TRBV7-8; d_gene: -; abundance: -; CDR3aa: CASSLNRGHSNQPQHF; CDR3nt: TGTGCCAGCAGCTTAAACCGGGGCCATAGCAATCAGCCCCAGCATTTT
j_gene: TRBJ2-5; v_gene: TRBV29-1; d_gene: -; abundance: few; CDR3aa: CSVGQSPIETQYF; CDR3nt: TGCAGCGTTGGGCAAAGCCCCATAGAGACCCAGTACTTC
j_gene: TRBJ2-7; v_gene: TRBV29-1; d_gene: TRBD1; abundance: few; CDR3aa: CSVEVFGRAGGSSGEQYF; CDR3nt: TGCAGCGTTGAGGTGTTTGGGCGGGCAGGGGGTTCCTCAGGCGAGCAGTACTTC
j_gene: TRBJ1-2; v_gene: TRBV20-1; d_gene: -; abundance: -; CDR3aa: CSARVQDPYGYTF; CDR3nt: TGCAGTGCTAGAGTCCAGGATCCCTATGGCTACACCTTC
j_gene: TRBJ1-5; v_gene: TRBV10-3; d_gene: -; abundance: once; CDR3aa: CAISGGDSNQPQHF; CDR3nt: TGTGCCATCAGTGGCGGGGATAGCAATCAGCCCCAGCATTTT
j_gene: TRBJ1-2; v_gene: TRBV27; d_gene: -; abundance: -; CDR3aa: CASSLKLAANYGYTF; CDR3nt: TGTGCCAGCAGTTTAAAGCTCGCTGCGAACTATGGCTACACCTTC
j_gene: TRBJ2-4; v_gene: TRBV16; d_gene: -; abundance: -; CDR3aa: CASSQSGFEQYF; CDR3nt: TGTGCCAGCAGCCAATCAGGGTTTGAGCAGTACTTC
j_gene: TRBJ2-7; v_gene: TRBV12-3/TRBV12-4; d_gene: TRBD2; abundance: -; CDR3aa: CASSIRTSGGMYEQYF; CDR3nt: TGTGCCAGCAGTATCCGGACTAGCGGGGGTATGTACGAGCAGTACTTC
j_gene: TRBJ2-1; v_gene: TRBV20-1; d_gene: -; abundance: -; CDR3aa: CSASAGSTNNEQFF; CDR3nt: TGCAGTGCTAGCGCGGGTTCGACAAACAATGAGCAGTTCTTC